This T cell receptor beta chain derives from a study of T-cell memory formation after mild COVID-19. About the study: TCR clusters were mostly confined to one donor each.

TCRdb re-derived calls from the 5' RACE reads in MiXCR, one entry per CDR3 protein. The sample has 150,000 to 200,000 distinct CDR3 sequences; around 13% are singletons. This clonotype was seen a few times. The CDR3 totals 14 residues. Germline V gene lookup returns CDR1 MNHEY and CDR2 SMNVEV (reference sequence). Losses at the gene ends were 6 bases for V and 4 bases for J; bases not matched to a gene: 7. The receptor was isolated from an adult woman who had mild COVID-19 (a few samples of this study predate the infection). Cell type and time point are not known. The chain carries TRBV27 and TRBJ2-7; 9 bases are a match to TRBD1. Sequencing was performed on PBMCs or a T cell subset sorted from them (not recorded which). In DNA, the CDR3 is TGTGCCAGCAGGGGGGGGACAGGGCGTTACGAGCAGTACTTC. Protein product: CASRGGTGRYEQYF.